The present T cell receptor (beta chain) was sequenced within a study of T-cell reconstitution after alpha-beta-depleted transplantation in children. The study, taken as a whole, reports: Among T cells one year after transplant, newly produced cells accounted for most counts and diversity. The study reportedly traced alpha-beta T cells about two months after transplant to several hundred expanded graft clones.

Preparation of the TCRbeta library used unique molecular identifiers. TCRdb re-derived calls from the PCR reads in MiXCR, one entry per CDR3 protein. The profile covers about 980,000 distinct CDR3 sequences, with roughly 29% appearing a single time and roughly 28% taken by the ten largest. V lost 0 bases, J lost 8 bases, and 14 bases lay in between. Germline V gene data show CDR1 as DFQATT and CDR2 as SNEGSKA (reference sequence). This CDR3 region has 15 residues. To note about this clonotype: What it binds is not known.

Specimen: PBMCs, mostly from graft donor cells, collected 360 days after TCRalphabeta/CD19-depleted stem cell transplant. This chain connects TRBV20-1 to TRBJ1-6, with D possibly TRBD1 on 6 matching bases. This clonotype originated in a boy in the first two years of life who had a stem cell transplant for SCID, so the T cells may come from the graft donor. DNA of the CDR3: TGCAGTGCTAGAGATAGGGCGGACAGCTATTCACCCCTCCACTTT. Its protein product is CSARDRADSYSPLHF.